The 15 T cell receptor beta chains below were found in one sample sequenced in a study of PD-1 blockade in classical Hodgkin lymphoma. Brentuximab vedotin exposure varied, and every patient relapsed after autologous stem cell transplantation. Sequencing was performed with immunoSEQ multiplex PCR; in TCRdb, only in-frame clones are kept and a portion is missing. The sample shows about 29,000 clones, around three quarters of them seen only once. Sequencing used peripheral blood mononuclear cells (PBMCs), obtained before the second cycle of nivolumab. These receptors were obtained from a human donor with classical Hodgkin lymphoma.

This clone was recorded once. The CDR3 is CSASGAGTGELFF. As DNA, the CDR3 is TGCAGCGCCAGCGGGGCAGGCACCGGGGAGCTGTTTTTT. This sequence joins TRBV29-1 and TRBJ2-2, with 7 bases identical to TRBD2. The CDR3 runs 13 residues. The V gene end was trimmed by 7 bases and the J gene end by 4 bases; junction bases not matched to a gene: 6. CDR1 is SQVTM, CDR2 ANQGSEA, per germline.

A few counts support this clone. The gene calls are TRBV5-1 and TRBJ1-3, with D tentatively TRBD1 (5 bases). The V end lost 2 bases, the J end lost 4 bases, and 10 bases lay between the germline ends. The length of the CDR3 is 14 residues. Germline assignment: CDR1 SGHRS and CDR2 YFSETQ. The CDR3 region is CASSFGAQGNTIYF. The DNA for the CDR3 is TGCGCCAGCAGCTTTGGGGCCCAGGGAAACACCATATATTTT. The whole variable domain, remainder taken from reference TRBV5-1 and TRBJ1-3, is KAGVTQTPRYLIKTRGQQVTLSCSPISGHRSVSWYQQTPGQGLQFLFEYFSETQRNKGNFPGRFSGRQFSNSRSEMNVSTLELGDSALYLCASSFGAQGNTIYFGEGSWLTVV.

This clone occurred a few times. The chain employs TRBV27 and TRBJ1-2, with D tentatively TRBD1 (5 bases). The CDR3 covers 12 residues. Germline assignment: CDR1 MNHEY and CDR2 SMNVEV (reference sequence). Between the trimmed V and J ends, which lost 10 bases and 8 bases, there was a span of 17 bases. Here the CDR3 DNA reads TGTGCCACCCGGGACGGCCCCAGGGGCTACACCTTC. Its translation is CATRDGPRGYTF.

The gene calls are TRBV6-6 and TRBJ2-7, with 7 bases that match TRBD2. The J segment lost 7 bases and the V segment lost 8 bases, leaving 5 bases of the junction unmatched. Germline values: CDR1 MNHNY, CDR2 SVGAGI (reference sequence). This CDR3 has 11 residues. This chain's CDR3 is CASLGRDEQYF. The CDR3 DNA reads TGTGCCAGCCTGGGGAGGGATGAGCAGTACTTC.

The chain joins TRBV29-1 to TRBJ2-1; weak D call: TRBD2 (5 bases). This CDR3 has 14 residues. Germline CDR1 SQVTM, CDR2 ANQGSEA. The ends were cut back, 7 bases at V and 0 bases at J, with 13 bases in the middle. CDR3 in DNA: TGCAGCGGGTCTCGGGGAGCCTCCTACAATGAGCAGTTCTTC. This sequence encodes CSGSRGASYNEQFF.

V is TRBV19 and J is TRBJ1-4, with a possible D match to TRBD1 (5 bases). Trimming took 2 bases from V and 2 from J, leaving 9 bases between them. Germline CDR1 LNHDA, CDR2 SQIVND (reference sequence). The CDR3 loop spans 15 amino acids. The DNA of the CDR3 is TGTGCCAGTAGTATACAAGGGGCTACTAATGAAAAACTGTTTTTT. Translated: CASSIQGATNEKLFF. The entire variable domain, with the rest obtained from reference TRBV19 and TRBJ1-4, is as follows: DGGITQSPKYLFRKEGQNVTLSCEQNLNHDAMYWYRQDPGQGLRLIYYSQIVNDFQKGDIAEGYSVSREKKESFPLTVTSAQKNPTAFYLCASSIQGATNEKLFFGSGTQLSVL.

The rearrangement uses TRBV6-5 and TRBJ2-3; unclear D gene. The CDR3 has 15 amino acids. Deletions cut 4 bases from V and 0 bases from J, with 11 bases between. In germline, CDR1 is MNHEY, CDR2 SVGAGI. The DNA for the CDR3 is TGTGCCAGCAGTTCTAGACCCGCTAGCACAGATACGCAGTATTTT. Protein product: CASSSRPASTDTQYF.

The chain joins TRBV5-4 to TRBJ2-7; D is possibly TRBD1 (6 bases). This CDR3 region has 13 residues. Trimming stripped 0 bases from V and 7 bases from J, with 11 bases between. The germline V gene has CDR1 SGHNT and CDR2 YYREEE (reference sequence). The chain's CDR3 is CASSLGDKVEQYF. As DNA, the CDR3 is TGTGCCAGCAGCTTGGGGGACAAAGTAGAGCAGTACTTC.

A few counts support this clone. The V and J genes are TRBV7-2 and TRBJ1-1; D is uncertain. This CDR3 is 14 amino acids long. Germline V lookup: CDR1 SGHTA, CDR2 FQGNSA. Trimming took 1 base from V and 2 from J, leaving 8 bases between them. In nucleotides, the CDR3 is TGTGCCAGCAGCTTAGGCGCGGTCAACACTGAAGCTTTCTTT. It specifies CASSLGAVNTEAFF. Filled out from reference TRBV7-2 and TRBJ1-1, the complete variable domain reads GAGVSQSPSNKVTEKGKDVELRCDPISGHTALYWYRQSLGQGLEFLIYFQGNSAPDKSGLPSDRFSAERTGGSVSTLTIQRTQQEDSAVYLCASSLGAVNTEAFFGQGTRLTVV.

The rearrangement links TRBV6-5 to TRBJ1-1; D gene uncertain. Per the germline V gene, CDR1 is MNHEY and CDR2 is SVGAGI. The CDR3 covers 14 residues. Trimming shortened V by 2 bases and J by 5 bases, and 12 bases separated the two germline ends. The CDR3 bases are TGTGCCAGCAGTTACGCTGGCCGAGGAACTGAAGCTTTCTTT. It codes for CASSYAGRGTEAFF.

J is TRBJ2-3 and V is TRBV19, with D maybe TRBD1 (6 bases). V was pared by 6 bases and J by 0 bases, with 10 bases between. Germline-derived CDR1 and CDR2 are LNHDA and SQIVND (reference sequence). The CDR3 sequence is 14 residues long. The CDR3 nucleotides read TGTGCCAGTAGCCCAGGGGTTAGCACAGATACGCAGTATTTT. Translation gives CASSPGVSTDTQYF.

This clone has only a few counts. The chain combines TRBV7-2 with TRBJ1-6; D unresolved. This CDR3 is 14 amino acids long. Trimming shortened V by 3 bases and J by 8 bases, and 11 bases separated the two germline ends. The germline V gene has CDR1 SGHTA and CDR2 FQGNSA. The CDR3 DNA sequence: TGTGCCAGCAGCTTTTCCTGGAGGGATTCACCCCTCCACTTT. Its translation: CASSFSWRDSPLHF.

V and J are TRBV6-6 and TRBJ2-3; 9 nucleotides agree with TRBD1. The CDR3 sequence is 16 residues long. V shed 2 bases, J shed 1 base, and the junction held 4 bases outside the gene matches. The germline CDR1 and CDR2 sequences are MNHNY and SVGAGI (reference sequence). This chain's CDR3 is CASSYDRTGGTDTQYF. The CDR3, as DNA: TGTGCCAGCAGTTACGACAGGACAGGGGGCACAGATACGCAGTATTTT.

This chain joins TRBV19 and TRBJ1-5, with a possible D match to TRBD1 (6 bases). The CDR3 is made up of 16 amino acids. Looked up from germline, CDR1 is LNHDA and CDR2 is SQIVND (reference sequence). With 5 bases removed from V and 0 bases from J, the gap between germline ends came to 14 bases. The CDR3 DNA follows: TGTGCCAGTAGTGCACAGGGTCTCATTAGCAATCAGCCCCAGCATTTT. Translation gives CASSAQGLISNQPQHF.

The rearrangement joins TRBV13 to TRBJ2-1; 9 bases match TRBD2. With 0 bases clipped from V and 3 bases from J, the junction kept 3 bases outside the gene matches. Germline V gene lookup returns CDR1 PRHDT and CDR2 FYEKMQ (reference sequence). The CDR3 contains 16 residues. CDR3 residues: CASSLGAGGGYNEQFF. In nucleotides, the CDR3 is TGTGCCAGCAGCTTAGGAGCGGGAGGAGGCTACAATGAGCAGTTCTTC.